This T cell receptor beta chain comes out of a study of T-cell reconstitution after alpha-beta-depleted transplantation in children. Unique molecular identifiers tagged the TCRbeta library. Each CDR3 protein gets one entry after TCRdb re-called the PCR reads with MiXCR. Among approximately 240,000 distinct CDR3 sequences listed, around 9.7% were seen once. Germline CDR1 and CDR2: KGHDR and SFDVKD. The CDR3 covers 13 residues. On this clonotype: A read error may produce the germline difference seen at one junction end.

Here the sequenced sample was PBMCs from the stem cell graft donor, taken from the stem cell graft. This receptor was obtained from a human donor who donated a stem cell graft to a child with SCID. The chain has TRBV24-1 and TRBJ2-2; possible D gene TRBD1, 6 bases. The CDR3 spells CATLGADTRELFF. In DNA form, the CDR3 reads TGTGCCACCCTGGGGGCGGACACCAGGGAGCTGTTTTTC.